The T cell receptor (beta chain) described here comes from a study of CD8+CD57+ T cells in acquired aplastic anemia. Study details: Sorted CD4+ and CD8+ cells gave an average of roughly 3.3 ug of DNA. Some 10 million reads were obtained on average for healthy donor CD4+ cells.

Regarding this clonotype: What it recognizes is unknown.

Researchers used genomic DNA as the template to profile TCR beta VDJ and CDR3. MiXCR, applied by TCRdb to the reads, yields one record per CDR3 protein. The sample has over 100,000 distinct CDR3 sequences; more than 35% are singletons. Notes on the study in general: Patient and control CD8+ Simpson's diversity was not significantly different. Sharing between patients and controls was observed for over 25 CD8+ CDR3 sequences.

Per germline, CDR1 SGHNT and CDR2 YYREEE (reference sequence). V lost 0 bases and J lost 2; bases outside the gene matches: 5. CDR3 length: 17 residues. The chain joins TRBV5-4 to TRBJ2-1, with TRBD2 identical over 10 bases. This receptor was obtained from a human donor in good health, serving as a control. The specimen sequenced was sorted CD4+, CD8+, or CD8+CD57+ T cells (not recorded which) from PBMCs. CDR3 bases: TGTGCCAGCAGCTTGGAATTAGCGGGAGGACCCTACAATGAGCAGTTCTTC. The encoded protein is CASSLELAGGPYNEQFF.